This T cell receptor beta chain was profiled in a study of T-cell reconstitution after alpha-beta-depleted transplantation in children. Using unique molecular identifiers, the investigators prepared the TCRbeta library. TCRdb recomputed calls from the PCR reads with MiXCR, one row per CDR3 protein. Found here are approximately 350,000 distinct CDR3 sequences, 13% of them singletons; the top ten hold 3.5% to 4.5%. CDR1 and CDR2 from the germline V gene are SGHAT and FQNNGV. The CDR3 length is 15 residues. V lost 2 bases, J lost 1 base, and 11 bases lay in between. This receptor was identified in a human donor who donated a stem cell graft to a child with Fanconi anemia. The sample was PBMCs, taken from the stem cell graft. The chain carries TRBV11-2 and TRBJ2-5; no firm D call. CDR3 residues: CASSLMSTVQETQYF. CDR3 bases: TGTGCCAGCAGCTTAATGAGTACAGTCCAAGAGACCCAGTACTTC.